Given below is one T cell receptor beta chain in context. Its target is unknown. The sample comes from a study of T cell clonotyping in hematopoietic cell transplantation. Overall study findings and caveats: Broader posttransplant TCR repertoire diversity was predicted by graft donor and pretransplant recipient Inverse Simpson Index values. Pathologically expanded recipient clonotypes increased progressively from day 30 to day 180 as diversity fell. Cells were unsorted, so CD4 and CD8 contributions were not separated. Few recipient clonotypes overlapped donors; over 95% were de novo at given depth.

Data came from immunoSEQ multiplex PCR; TCRdb stores just in-frame clones and leaves some out. Of nearly 70,000 clones listed, 85% to 95% were seen once; the top ten hold roughly 1.5%. The sequence came from a man between 45 and 60 years old in good health. Some clones in this sample may be carry-over from other donors' samples. Sequencing input: peripheral blood mononuclear cells.

The chain's CDR3 is CASSLIRGDTEAFF. CDR3 sequence (DNA): TGCGCCAGCAGCTTGATAAGGGGAGACACTGAAGCTTTCTTT. This chain joins TRBV5-1 and TRBJ1-1; tentative D call: TRBD1 (5 bases). CDR1 and CDR2 (germline): SGHRS, YFSETQ. Trimming removed 1 base at V and 3 bases at J, with 10 bases between. CDR3 size: 14 residues.